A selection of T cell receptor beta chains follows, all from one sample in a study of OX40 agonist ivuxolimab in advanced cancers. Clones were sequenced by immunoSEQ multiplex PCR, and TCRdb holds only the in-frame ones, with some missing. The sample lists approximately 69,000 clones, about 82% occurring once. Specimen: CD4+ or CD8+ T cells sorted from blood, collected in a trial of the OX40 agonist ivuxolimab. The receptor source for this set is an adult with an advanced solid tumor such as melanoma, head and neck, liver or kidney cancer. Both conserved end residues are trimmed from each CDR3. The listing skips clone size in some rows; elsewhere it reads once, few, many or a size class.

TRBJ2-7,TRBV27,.,ASRTGTYEQY
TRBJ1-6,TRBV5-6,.,ASSLDGSAPPLH
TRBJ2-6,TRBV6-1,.,ASSENSGANVLT
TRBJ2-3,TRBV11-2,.,ASSLELYSTDTQY
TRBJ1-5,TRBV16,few,ASSQRGSYSNQPQH
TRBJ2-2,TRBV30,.,AWTGHPNTGELF
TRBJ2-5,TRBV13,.,ASSLAIIQETQY
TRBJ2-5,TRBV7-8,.,ASSRGGSGWTETQY
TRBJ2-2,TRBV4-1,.,ASSQQIDTYGSLF
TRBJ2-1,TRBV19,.,ASTGTSGYNEQF
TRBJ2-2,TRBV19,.,ASSIHGGGAGELF
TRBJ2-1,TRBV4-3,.,ASSQDPSGSGNEQF
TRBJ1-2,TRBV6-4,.,ASSDTGRYGYT
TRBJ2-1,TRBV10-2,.,ASTGNQVEQF
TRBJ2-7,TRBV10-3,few,AISDIRDNPY
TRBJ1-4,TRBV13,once,ASSRRTEGNNEKLF
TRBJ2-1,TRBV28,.,ASSSPGTGGYNEQF
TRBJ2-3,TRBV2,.,ARGGDREADTQY
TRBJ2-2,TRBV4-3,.,ASSQEEIFGAGELF
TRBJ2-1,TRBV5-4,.,ASSLAVGNEQF
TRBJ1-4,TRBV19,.,ASSMATSHLNEKLF
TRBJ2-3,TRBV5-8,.,ATKGVSSTDTQY
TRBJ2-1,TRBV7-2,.,ASSPMSYYNEQF
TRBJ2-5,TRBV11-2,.,ASSLRIGAWGETQY
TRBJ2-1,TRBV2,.,ASSDFSYNEQF
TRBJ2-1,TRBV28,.,ASSLWGVSYNEQF
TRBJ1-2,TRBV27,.,ASSFGAAANGYT
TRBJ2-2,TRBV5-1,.,ASRSGGVNTGELF
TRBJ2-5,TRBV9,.,ASSAGLAGSETQY
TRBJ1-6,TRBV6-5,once,ASSPGTRNSPLH
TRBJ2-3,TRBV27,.,ASSPYGGSLDTQY
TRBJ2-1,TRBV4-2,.,ASSQRTSRYNEQF
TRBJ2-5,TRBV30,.,AWSVSRGGETQY
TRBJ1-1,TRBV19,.,ASSIVPTGTGEAF
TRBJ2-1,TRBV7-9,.,ASSFPTSGPSYNEQF
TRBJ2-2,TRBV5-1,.,ASSLPGAANTGELF
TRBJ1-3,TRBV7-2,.,ASSPSRGRNSGNTIY
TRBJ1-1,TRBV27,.,ASSLVEPGQSMNTEAF
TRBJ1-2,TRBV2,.,ASSDVGQVNYGYT
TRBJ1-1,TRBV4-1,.,ASSSMGQRMNTEAF